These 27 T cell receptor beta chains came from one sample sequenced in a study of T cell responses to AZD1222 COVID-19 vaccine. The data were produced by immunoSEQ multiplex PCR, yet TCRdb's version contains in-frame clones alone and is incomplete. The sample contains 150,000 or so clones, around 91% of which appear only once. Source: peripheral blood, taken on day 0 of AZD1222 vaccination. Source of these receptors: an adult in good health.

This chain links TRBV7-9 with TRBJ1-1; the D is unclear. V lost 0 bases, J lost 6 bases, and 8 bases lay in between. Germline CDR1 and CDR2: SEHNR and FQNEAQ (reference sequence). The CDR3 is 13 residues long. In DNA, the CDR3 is TGTGCCAGCAGCTTAGCTTCTGGGTCTGAAGCTTTCTTT. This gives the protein CASSLASGSEAFF.

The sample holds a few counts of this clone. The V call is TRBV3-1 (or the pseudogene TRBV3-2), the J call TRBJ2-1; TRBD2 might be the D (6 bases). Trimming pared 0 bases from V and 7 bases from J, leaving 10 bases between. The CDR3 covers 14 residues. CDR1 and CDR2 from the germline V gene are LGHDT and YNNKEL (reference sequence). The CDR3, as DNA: TGTGCCAGCAGCCAAGATTGGGGGAGGAATGAGCAGTTCTTC. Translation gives CASSQDWGRNEQFF.

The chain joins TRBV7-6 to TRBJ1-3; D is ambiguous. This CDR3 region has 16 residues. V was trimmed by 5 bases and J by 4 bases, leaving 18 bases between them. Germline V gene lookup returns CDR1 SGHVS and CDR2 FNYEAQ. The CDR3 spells CASSPYLVGSGNTIYF. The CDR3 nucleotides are TGTGCCAGCAGCCCATACCTCGTGGGGTCGGGAAACACCATATATTTT. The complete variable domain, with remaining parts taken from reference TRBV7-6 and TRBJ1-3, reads GAGVSQSPRYKVTKRGQDVALRCDPISGHVSLYWYRQALGQGPEFLTYFNYEAQQDKSGLPNDRFSAERPEGSISTLTIQRTEQRDSAMYRCASSPYLVGSGNTIYFGEGSWLTVV.

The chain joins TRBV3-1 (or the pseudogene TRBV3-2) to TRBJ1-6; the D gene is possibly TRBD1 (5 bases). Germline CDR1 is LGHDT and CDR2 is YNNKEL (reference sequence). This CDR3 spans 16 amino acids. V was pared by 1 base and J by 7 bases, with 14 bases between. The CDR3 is CASSQGGDSWNSPLHF. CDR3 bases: TGTGCCAGCAGCCAAGGAGGGGACTCATGGAATTCACCCCTCCACTTT.

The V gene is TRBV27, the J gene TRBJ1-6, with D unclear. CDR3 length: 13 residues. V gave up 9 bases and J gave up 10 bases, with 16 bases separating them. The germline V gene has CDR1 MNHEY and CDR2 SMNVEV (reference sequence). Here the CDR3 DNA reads TGTGCCAGTCGGGTGGAGACGGGGTCACCCCTCCACTTT. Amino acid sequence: CASRVETGSPLHF.

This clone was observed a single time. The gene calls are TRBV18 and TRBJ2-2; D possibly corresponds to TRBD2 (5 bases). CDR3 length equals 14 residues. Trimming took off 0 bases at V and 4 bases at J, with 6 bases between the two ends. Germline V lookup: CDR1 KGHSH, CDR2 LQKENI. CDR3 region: CASSPPAGTGELFF. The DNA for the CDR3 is TGTGCCAGCTCACCACCGGCGGGCACCGGGGAGCTGTTTTTT.

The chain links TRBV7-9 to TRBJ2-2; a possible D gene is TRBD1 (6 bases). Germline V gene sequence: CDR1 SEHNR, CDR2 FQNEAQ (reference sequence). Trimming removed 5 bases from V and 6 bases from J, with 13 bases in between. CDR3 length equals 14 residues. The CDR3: CASSLYRVSGELFF. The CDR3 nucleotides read TGTGCCAGCAGCCTCTACAGGGTGTCCGGGGAGCTGTTTTTT.

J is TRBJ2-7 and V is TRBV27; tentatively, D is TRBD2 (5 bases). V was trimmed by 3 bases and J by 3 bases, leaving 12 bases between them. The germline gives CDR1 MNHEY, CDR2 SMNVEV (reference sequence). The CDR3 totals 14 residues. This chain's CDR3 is CASSLGSYSYEQYF. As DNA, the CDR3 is TGTGCCAGCAGTTTGGGGAGCTACAGCTACGAGCAGTACTTC.

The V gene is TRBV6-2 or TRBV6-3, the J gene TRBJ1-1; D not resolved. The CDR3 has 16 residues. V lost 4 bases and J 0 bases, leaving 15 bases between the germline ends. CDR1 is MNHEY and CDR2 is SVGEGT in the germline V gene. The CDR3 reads CASSWAEWTLNTEAFF. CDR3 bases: TGTGCCAGCAGTTGGGCAGAGTGGACCCTGAACACTGAAGCTTTCTTT.

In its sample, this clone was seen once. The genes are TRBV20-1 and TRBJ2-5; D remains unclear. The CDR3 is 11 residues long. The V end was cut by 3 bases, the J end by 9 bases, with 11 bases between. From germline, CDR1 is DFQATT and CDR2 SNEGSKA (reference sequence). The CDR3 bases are TGCAGTGCTAGTGACCGGGTGTCCCAGTACTTC. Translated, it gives CSASDRVSQYF.

CDR3 in DNA: TGTGCCAGCAGCTTAGGATCTAGAGGGTCGTCCACAGATACGCAGTATTTT. Translated, it gives CASSLGSRGSSTDTQYF. The chain links TRBV7-2 to TRBJ2-3, with D possibly TRBD2 on 5 matching bases. Germline V gene lookup returns CDR1 SGHTA and CDR2 FQGNSA. Trimming took off 1 base at V and 2 bases at J, with 16 bases between the two ends. The CDR3 totals 17 residues. Supplemented by reference TRBV7-2 and TRBJ2-3, the full variable domain reads GAGVSQSPSNKVTEKGKDVELRCDPISGHTALYWYRQSLGQGLEFLIYFQGNSAPDKSGLPSDRFSAERTGGSVSTLTIQRTQQEDSAVYLCASSLGSRGSSTDTQYFGPGTRLTVL.

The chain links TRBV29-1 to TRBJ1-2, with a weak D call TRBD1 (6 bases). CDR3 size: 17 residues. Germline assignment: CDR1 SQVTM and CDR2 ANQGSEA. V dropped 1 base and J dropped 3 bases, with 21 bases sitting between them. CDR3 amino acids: CSVEGFLVKGGDYGYTF. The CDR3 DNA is TGCAGCGTTGAAGGGTTTCTCGTGAAGGGGGGGGACTATGGCTACACCTTC.

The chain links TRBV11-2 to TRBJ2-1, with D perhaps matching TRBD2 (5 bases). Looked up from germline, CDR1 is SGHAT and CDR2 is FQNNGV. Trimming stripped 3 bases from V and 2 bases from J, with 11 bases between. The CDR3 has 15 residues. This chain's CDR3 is CASSFGLTAYNEQFF. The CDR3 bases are TGTGCCAGCAGCTTCGGACTTACGGCCTACAATGAGCAGTTCTTC.

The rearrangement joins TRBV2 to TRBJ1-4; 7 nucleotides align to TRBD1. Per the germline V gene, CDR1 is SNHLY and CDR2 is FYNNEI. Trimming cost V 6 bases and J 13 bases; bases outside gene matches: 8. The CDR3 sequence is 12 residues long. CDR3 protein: CASREEQGRLFF. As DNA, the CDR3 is TGTGCCAGCAGAGAGGAACAGGGGAGACTGTTTTTT.

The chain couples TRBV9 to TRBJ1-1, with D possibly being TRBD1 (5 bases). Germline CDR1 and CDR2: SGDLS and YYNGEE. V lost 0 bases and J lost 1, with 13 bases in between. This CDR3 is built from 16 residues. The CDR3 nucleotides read TGTGCCAGCAGCGTAGGGGGCCTAATTTCGAACACTGAAGCTTTCTTT. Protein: CASSVGGLISNTEAFF.

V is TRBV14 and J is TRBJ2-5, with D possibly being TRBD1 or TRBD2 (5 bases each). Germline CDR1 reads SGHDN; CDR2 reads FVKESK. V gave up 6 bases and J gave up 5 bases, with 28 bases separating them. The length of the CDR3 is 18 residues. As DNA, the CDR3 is TGTGCCAGCAGTCCAGAGGGGCGAGTCGCGGGTGGATGGGAGACCCAGTACTTC. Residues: CASSPEGRVAGGWETQYF. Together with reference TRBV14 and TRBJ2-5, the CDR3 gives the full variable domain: EAGVTQFPSHSVIEKGQTVTLRCDPISGHDNLYWYRRVMGKEIKFLLHFVKESKQDESGMPNNRFLAERTGGTYSTLKVQPAELEDSGVYFCASSPEGRVAGGWETQYFGPGTRLLVL.

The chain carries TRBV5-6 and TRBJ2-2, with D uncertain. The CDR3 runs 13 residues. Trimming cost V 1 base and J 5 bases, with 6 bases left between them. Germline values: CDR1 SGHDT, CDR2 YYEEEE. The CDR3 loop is CASSLTLTGELFF. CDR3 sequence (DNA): TGTGCCAGCAGCTTGACCCTTACCGGGGAGCTGTTTTTT.

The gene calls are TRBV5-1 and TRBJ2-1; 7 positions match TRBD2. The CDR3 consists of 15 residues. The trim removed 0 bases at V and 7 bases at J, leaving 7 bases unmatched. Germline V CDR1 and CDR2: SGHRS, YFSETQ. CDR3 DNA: TGCGCCAGCAGCTTGGCCGCACTAGCGAGGAATGAGCAGTTCTTC. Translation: CASSLAALARNEQFF.

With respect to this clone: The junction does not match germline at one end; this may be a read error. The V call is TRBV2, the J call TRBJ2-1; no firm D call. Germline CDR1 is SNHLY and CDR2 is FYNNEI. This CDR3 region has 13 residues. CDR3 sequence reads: CASREDSPAEQFF. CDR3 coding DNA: TGTGCCAGCAGAGAAGATTCTCCCGCGGAGCAGTTCTTC. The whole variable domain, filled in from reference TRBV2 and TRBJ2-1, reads EPEVTQTPSHQVTQMGQEVILRCVPISNHLYFYWYRQILGQKVEFLVSFYNNEISEKSEIFDDQFSVERPDGSNFTLKIRSTKLEDSAMYFCASREDSPAEQFFGPGTRLTVL.

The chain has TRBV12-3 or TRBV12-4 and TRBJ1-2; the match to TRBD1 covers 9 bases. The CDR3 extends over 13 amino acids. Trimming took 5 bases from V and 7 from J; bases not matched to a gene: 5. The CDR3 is CASSTGTGFGYTF. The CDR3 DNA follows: TGTGCCAGCAGTACCGGGACAGGGTTTGGCTACACCTTC.

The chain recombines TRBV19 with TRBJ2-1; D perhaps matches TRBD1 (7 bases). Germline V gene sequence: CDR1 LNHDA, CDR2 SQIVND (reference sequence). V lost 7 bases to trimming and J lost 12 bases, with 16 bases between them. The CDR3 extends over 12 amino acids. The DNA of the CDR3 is TGTGCCAGTAAGGGGGGAGACAGGGTGCAGTTCTTC. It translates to CASKGGDRVQFF.

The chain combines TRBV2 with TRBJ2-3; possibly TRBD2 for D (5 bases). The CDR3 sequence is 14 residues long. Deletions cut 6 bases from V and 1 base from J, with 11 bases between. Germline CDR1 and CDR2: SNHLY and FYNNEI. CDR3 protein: CASSANGGTDTQYF. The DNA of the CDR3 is TGTGCCAGCAGCGCCAACGGGGGCACAGATACGCAGTATTTT.

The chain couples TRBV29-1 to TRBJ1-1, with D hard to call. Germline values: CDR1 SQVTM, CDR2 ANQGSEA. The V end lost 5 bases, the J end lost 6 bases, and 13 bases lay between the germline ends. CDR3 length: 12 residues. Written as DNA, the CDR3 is TGCAGCGTTAACAGATGGGGAGCTGAAGCTTTCTTT. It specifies CSVNRWGAEAFF.

The CDR3, as DNA: TGTGCCAGCAGCCAAGGCCATCCTAGGGGCGATACGCAGTATTTT. Protein product: CASSQGHPRGDTQYF. This chain joins TRBV3-1 (or the pseudogene TRBV3-2) and TRBJ2-3; D possibly corresponds to TRBD1 (5 bases). The CDR3 has 15 amino acids. Trimming removed 1 base at V and 6 bases at J, with 14 bases between. The germline V gene has CDR1 LGHDT and CDR2 YNNKEL (reference sequence).

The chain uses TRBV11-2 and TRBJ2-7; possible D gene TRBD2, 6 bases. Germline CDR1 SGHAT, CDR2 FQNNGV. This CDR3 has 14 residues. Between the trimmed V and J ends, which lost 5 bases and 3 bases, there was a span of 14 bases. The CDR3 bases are TGTGCCAGCAGCCCAGGGCTAGCGAACTACGAGCAGTACTTC. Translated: CASSPGLANYEQYF.

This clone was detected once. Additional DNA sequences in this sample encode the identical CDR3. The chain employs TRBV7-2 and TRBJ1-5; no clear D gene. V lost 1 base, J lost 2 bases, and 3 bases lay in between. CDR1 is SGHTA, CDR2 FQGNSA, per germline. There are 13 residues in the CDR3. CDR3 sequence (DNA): TGTGCCAGCAGCTTAGTCGGCAATCAGCCCCAGCATTTT. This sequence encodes CASSLVGNQPQHF.

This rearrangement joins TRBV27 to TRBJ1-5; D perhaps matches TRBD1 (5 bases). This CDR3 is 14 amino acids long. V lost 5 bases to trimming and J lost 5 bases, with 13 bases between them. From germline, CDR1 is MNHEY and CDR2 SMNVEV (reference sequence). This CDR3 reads CASSLRGGDQPQHF. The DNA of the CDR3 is TGTGCCAGCAGTCTCCGGGGGGGGGATCAGCCCCAGCATTTT.